The rows below give T cell receptor beta chains drawn from one sample of a study of blood T cell repertoires in COVID-19. The protocol was immunoSEQ multiplex PCR, while the TCRdb copy is restricted to in-frame clones and leaves out a portion. The table has roughly 250,000 clones, around nine tenths seen once. Sequencing was performed on peripheral blood. The receptors originated from a man aged 30 to 45 with acute or convalescent COVID-19. Each CDR3 is given with its conserved first and last residue. The D gene is left open where the match is weak. Some rows have no size entry. The others give once, few or many, or a class for an expanded clone.

v_gene	j_gene	d_gene	abundance	CDR3nt	CDR3aa
TRBV5-1	TRBJ1-1	.	.	TGCGCCAGCAGGCTCCAGGGGAGTCTTAACACTGAAGCTTTCTTT	CASRLQGSLNTEAFF
TRBV7-8	TRBJ2-7	TRBD2	.	TGTGCCAGCAGTTGGGAAGGGACTAGCGCTGACGAGCAGTACTTC	CASSWEGTSADEQYF
TRBV28	TRBJ1-2	TRBD1	.	TGTGCCAGCAACCCACAGGGGGTGGAATATGGCTACACCTTC	CASNPQGVEYGYTF
TRBV2	TRBJ1-6	.	once	TGTGCCAGCACCGAACAGGGCCTGGTCAATTCACCCCTCCACTTT	CASTEQGLVNSPLHF
TRBV7-9	TRBJ1-1	.	.	TGTGCCACCCGACAACAGAACACTGAAGCTTTCTTT	CATRQQNTEAFF
TRBV19	TRBJ2-5	.	.	TGTGCCAGTAGTATAGCCGGCGGGTGGGAGACCCAGTACTTC	CASSIAGGWETQYF
TRBV28	TRBJ1-4	.	.	TGTGCCAGCAGTTTATTGGGGACTCAGGATGAAAAACTGTTTTTT	CASSLLGTQDEKLFF
TRBV18	TRBJ1-4	TRBD1	.	TGTGCCAGCTCATCGGGGGACAGGGCTGAAAAACTGTTTTTT	CASSSGDRAEKLFF
TRBV7-9	TRBJ1-2	TRBD1	.	TGTGCCAGCAGCTTAGGAACAGGGGGTATAAGAAGAAGTGGCTACACCTTC	CASSLGTGGIRRSGYTF
TRBV7-6	TRBJ1-4	.	.	TGTGCCAGCAGCCGAGTTGGGGGCGGTAATGAAAAACTGTTTTTT	CASSRVGGGNEKLFF
TRBV4-1	TRBJ1-3	.	.	TGCGCCAGCAGCCAGGGGACACCCTCCATGGGATCTGGAAACACCATATATTTT	CASSQGTPSMGSGNTIYF
TRBV5-6	TRBJ2-7	.	.	TGTGCCAGCAGCTCGCGAGGAGGCTCCTACGAGCAGTACTTC	CASSSRGGSYEQYF
TRBV28	TRBJ1-1	TRBD1	.	TGTGCCAGCAGTTCCCCGGGACAGGGGAACACTGAAGCTTTCTTT	CASSSPGQGNTEAFF
TRBV29-1	TRBJ2-5	TRBD1	once	TGCAGCGTTGGGGACAGGGGAGAGACCCAGTACTTC	CSVGDRGETQYF
TRBV23-1	TRBJ1-4	.	.	TGCGCCCTTATTAGAGCCCGGGGTGAAAAACTGTTTTTT	CALIRARGEKLFF
TRBV18	TRBJ1-5	TRBD1	.	TGTGCCAGCTCACCAATGAGACAGGGATCACAGCCCCAGCATTTT	CASSPMRQGSQPQHF
TRBV21-1	TRBJ1-2	.	.	TGTGCCAGCAGCAATCGGCCGGAGGGCGAGCCCTACACCTTC	CASSNRPEGEPYTF
TRBV4-1	TRBJ1-6	TRBD1	.	TGCGCCAGCAGCCAACCGGGACAGGGGTTCCGAGGGGCACCCCTCCACTTT	CASSQPGQGFRGAPLHF
TRBV28	TRBJ2-1	.	.	TGTGCCAGCAGTCCTCGACTGGGAGGGGGTAGCAATGAGCAGTTCTTC	CASSPRLGGGSNEQFF
TRBV10-1	TRBJ2-2	.	once	TGCGCCAGCAGTGATGCGCTCGGGGAGCTGTTTTTT	CASSDALGELFF
TRBV2	TRBJ2-2	.	.	TGTGCCAGCAGCGAGCAGGGGCCCGGGGAGCTGTTTTTT	CASSEQGPGELFF
TRBV19	TRBJ2-2	TRBD2	.	TGTGCCAGTAGTACGGGACTAGCGGGTTCCACCGGGGAGCTGTTTTTT	CASSTGLAGSTGELFF
TRBV5-8	TRBJ1-2	.	.	TGTGCCAGCAGCTTCGGAGTCCGAAACTATGGCTACACCTTC	CASSFGVRNYGYTF
TRBV30	TRBJ2-7	.	.	TGTGCCTGGAGAGACATCTCCTACGAGCAGTACTTC	CAWRDISYEQYF
TRBV7-9	TRBJ1-1	.	.	TGTGCCAGCAGCTTAGTGACTAACACTGAAGCTTTCTTT	CASSLVTNTEAFF
TRBV19	TRBJ1-5	.	.	TGTGCCAGTAGTATCGGCGGCTATAGCAATCAGCCCCAGCATTTT	CASSIGGYSNQPQHF
TRBV28	TRBJ1-3	.	.	TGTGCCAGCAGTTACTCCCTCCTAGGGGGAAGTTCTGGAAACACCATATATTTT	CASSYSLLGGSSGNTIYF
TRBV12-2	TRBJ2-7	.	.	TGTGCAAGTCGCTTAGGAGGGCTAGCGGGAGGCTACGAGCAGTACTTC	CASRLGGLAGGYEQYF
TRBV23-1	TRBJ1-1	.	.	TGCGCCAGCAGTCAATCTGAGGGTAAATCGGATGAAGCTTTCTTT	CASSQSEGKSDEAFF
TRBV25-1	TRBJ1-6	.	.	TGTGCCAGCAGCTGGAGCTCCTATAATTCACCCCTCCACTTT	CASSWSSYNSPLHF
TRBV25-1	TRBJ2-7	.	.	TGTGCCAGCAGTGAATCTCCTACCTACGAGCAGTACTTC	CASSESPTYEQYF
TRBV19	TRBJ1-5	TRBD1	.	TGTGCCAGTAGTAGGCAGGGGGCAGGTCAGCCCCAGCATTTT	CASSRQGAGQPQHF